This T cell receptor (beta chain) is from a study of blood T cell repertoires in COVID-19 (dated by TCRdb to 2019 to 2021). In the study overall: Samples from collaborators originated in the United States, Italy and Spain and spanned both the acute and convalescent phases of COVID-19. The material from the prospective study consisted of cDNA or gDNA derived from T cells, B-cell-depleted T cells, or PBMCs. Deeply sampled blood TCRbeta repertoires from subjects exposed to, actively infected with, or recovered from COVID-19 were included in the dataset. The repertoires were released in a freely available public database meant as a resource for research on the immune response to SARS-CoV-2. Samples came from the ongoing ImmuneRACE study (first 160 participants) plus 1,254 subjects from 6 global collaborators. The sample metadata nearly always contained a de-identified subject ID, COVID-19 status, age in years and sex. Where available, HLA class I and class II types were obtained from metadata supplied by the sample provider rather than from assay-based typing. The research as a whole found: Clinical and demographic metadata were provided uncurated, with the amount varying by source and participant.

TCRbeta CDR3 regions were amplified from genomic DNA by means of the immunoSEQ Assay, a bias-controlled multiplex PCR. As for the original processing: Nucleated cell counts per sample were estimated from amplification of reference gene primers within the assay. Sequence reads were collapsed and filtered to measure the absolute abundance of every unique TCRbeta CDR3 rearrangement. For each sample, productive Simpson clonality was calculated by taking the square root of Simpson's diversity index across productive rearrangements. TCRdb re-hosts the immuneACCESS table, in-frame sequences only. Its copies lack some clones; in the studies checked, an unresolved V gene accounts for under half of them, and the cause for the rest is not known. That table is the source of V, J and clone size, and D and trimming were worked out from the DNA. Here the sample has 150,000 to 200,000 clones; about nine tenths occur a single time. Together, the top ten hold about 1.9% of the sample.

Another Seattle source contributed samples from volunteer blood donors who had recovered from COVID-19. Whole blood was collected in K2EDTA tubes by collaborating institutions according to the institutions' own protocols. Collaborator samples were shipped for TCRbeta analysis as frozen whole blood, isolated PBMCs, or DNA extracted from either sample type. Concerning this clone itself: Its antigen is not yet known. No much larger clone exists at a distance of one base, and base qualities are not known.

The germline V gene (reference sequence) sets CDR1 to MNHEY and CDR2 to SMNVEV. Ends trimmed: V by 0 bases, J by 1 base; bases unmatched to a gene: 9. The CDR3 sequence holds 17 residues, the cysteine and phenylalanine included. Only the CDR3 portion is preserved as DNA: 51 bases, with reading frame beginning at the first base. Sequencing input: peripheral blood. The chain is assembled from TRBV27 and TRBJ2-7; TRBD1 lines up with 7 middle nucleotides. The sequence came from a man aged 18 to 30 who had recovered from COVID-19. The DNA is as follows: TGTGCCAGCAGTTTATCCCTTGGGACAGCGAAATCCTACGAGCAGTACTTC. This sequence encodes CASSLSLGTAKSYEQYF.